Presented here are 3 T cell receptor beta chains from one specimen sequenced in a study of blood T cell repertoires in COVID-19 (TCRdb year 2020). The library was produced with the immunoSEQ multiplex PCR assay. Held by TCRdb, this immuneACCESS table contains in-frame sequences only and omits some clones. Under half of the omission traces to an unresolved V gene where checked; the cause of the rest is unknown. The sample includes roughly 200,000 clones, with 86% observed a single time. The ten largest account for roughly 2.8% of the sample. Sequencing input: peripheral blood. The receptors were sampled from a woman aged 25 to 39 with active or convalescent COVID-19.

The chain links TRBV10-1 to TRBJ2-1, with 7 nucleotides matching TRBD2. The CDR3 covers 14 residues. CDR1 is WNHNN, CDR2 SYGVQD, per germline (reference sequence). V gave up 6 bases and J gave up 4 bases; unmatched junction bases: 6. Here the CDR3 reads CASRGSGPYNEQFF. As DNA, the CDR3 is TGCGCCAGCAGGGGTAGCGGGCCGTACAATGAGCAGTTCTTC.

This chain joins TRBV5-4 and TRBJ2-5; 8 nucleotides agree with TRBD2. The germline V gene encodes CDR1 SGHNT and CDR2 YYREEE (reference sequence). J gave up 1 base and V 2 bases, and 4 bases lay outside the gene matches. The CDR3 covers 15 residues. The CDR3: CASSFRGLAQETQYF. The CDR3 nucleotides are TGTGCCAGCAGCTTCCGTGGACTAGCCCAAGAGACCCAGTACTTC. The full variable domain, its missing parts supplied by reference TRBV5-4 and TRBJ2-5, is ETGVTQSPTHLIKTRGQQVTLRCSSQSGHNTVSWYQQALGQGPQFIFQYYREEENGRGNFPPRFSGLQFPNYSSELNVNALELDDSALYLCASSFRGLAQETQYFGPGTRLLVL.

This chain connects TRBV11-2 to TRBJ2-7; perhaps TRBD1 as D (5 bases). V was pared by 1 base and J by 1 base, with 8 bases between. Germline V CDR1 and CDR2: SGHAT, FQNNGV. There are 14 residues in the CDR3. The CDR3: CASSLGPGSYEQYF. For the CDR3, the DNA is TGTGCCAGCAGCTTAGGCCCAGGGTCCTACGAGCAGTACTTC. The full variable domain, its missing parts supplied by reference TRBV11-2 and TRBJ2-7, is EAGVAQSPRYKIIEKRQSVAFWCNPISGHATLYWYQQILGQGPKLLIQFQNNGVVDDSQLPKDRFSAERLKGVDSTLKIQPAKLEDSAVYLCASSLGPGSYEQYFGPGTRLTVT.